This TCR beta chain was observed in a study of control samples from healthy donors and cancer patients. V was cut by 0 bases and J by 7 bases, with 12 bases left in between. There are 14 residues in the CDR3. CDR1 SGHTS and CDR2 YDEGEE come from the germline V gene. Data came from immunoSEQ multiplex PCR; TCRdb stores just in-frame clones and leaves some out. The table records over 150,000 clones, approximately 94% of them present only once. This sequence was found in a woman under 30 in good health. The chain joins TRBV5-8 to TRBJ2-3; D might be TRBD1 or TRBD2, each matching 5 bases. The sequenced sample was blood. The CDR3 here is CASSLEGTGYTQYF. The CDR3 nucleotides read TGTGCCAGCAGCTTGGAAGGGACGGGCTATACGCAGTATTTT.